There are many counts of the clone carrying this TCR beta chain. The entry originates in a study of neurological immune-mediated disorders. The time point denotes: longitudinal time-point 3. Source material was 2 million unsorted PBMCs, stored at -80 °C in RNAlater. CDR3 length equals 18 residues. V gave up 3 bases and J gave up 1 base, with 19 bases separating them. CDR1 and CDR2 from the germline V gene are SGHDT and YYEEEE. The cDNA was generated by 5'RACE with 10-nucleotide random UMIs. The yield of each sequencing run was over 160 million TCR-beta sequences from 15-18 subjects. TCRdb ran MiXCR on the 5' RACE reads and lists one entry per CDR3 protein. Of 95,000 to 110,000 distinct CDR3 sequences detected, 10% to 11% appear once; the ten largest clones hold about 3%.

The sequencing input was PBMCs. This chain connects TRBV5-6 to TRBJ2-2; either TRBD1 or TRBD2 may supply D (5 bases each). This TCR derives from a female donor with HTLV-1-associated myelopathy (HAM/TSP). CDR3 nucleotides: TGTGCCAGCAGCTCCGAGGGGCGCTTGGGGGTGAACACCGGGGAGCTGTTTTTT. This translates into CASSSEGRLGVNTGELFF.